What follows describes a single TCR beta chain. Sequencing used immunoSEQ multiplex PCR; TCRdb keeps in-frame clones, though not all of them. The sample has approximately 240,000 clones, 82% seen once. The sample belongs to a study of blood T cell repertoires in COVID-19. Whole-study context: Donors in the United States, Italy and Spain gave samples during acute or convalescent COVID-19.

Germline V CDR1 and CDR2: SEHNR, FQNEAQ (reference sequence). V dropped 5 bases and J dropped 14 bases, with 18 bases sitting between them. The CDR3 loop spans 12 amino acids. The TCR sequence derives from a woman aged 80 or over with active or convalescent COVID-19. Sequenced: peripheral blood. The chain links TRBV7-9 to TRBJ2-5; TRBD2 is a possible D gene (6 bases). CDR3 DNA sequence: TGTGCCAGCAGCCCCCGATCTGGGGACTGTTACTTC. Its protein is CASSPRSGDCYF. The complete variable domain, with remaining parts taken from reference TRBV7-9 and TRBJ2-5, reads DTGVSQNPRHKITKRGQNVTFRCDPISEHNRLYWYRQTLGQGPEFLTYFQNEAQLEKSRLLSDRFSAERPKGSFSTLEIQRTEQGDSAMYLCASSPRSGDCYFGPGTRLLVL.